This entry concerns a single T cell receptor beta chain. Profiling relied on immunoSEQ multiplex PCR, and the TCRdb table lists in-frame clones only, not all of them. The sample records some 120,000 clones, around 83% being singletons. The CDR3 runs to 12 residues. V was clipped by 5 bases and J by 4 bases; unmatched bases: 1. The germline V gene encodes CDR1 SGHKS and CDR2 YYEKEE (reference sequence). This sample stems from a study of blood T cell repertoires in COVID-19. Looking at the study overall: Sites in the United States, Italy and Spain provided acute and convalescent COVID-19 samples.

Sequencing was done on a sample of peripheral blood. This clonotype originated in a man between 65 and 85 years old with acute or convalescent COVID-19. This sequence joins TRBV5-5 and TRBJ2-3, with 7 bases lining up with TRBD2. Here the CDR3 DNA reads TGTGCCAGCAGTGCGGGAGCAGATACGCAGTATTTT. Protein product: CASSAGADTQYF. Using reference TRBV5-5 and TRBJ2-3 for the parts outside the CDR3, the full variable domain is DAGVTQSPTHLIKTRGQQVTLRCSPISGHKSVSWYQQVLGQGPQFIFQYYEKEERGRGNFPDRFSARQFPNYSSELNVNALLLGDSALYLCASSAGADTQYFGPGTRLTVL.